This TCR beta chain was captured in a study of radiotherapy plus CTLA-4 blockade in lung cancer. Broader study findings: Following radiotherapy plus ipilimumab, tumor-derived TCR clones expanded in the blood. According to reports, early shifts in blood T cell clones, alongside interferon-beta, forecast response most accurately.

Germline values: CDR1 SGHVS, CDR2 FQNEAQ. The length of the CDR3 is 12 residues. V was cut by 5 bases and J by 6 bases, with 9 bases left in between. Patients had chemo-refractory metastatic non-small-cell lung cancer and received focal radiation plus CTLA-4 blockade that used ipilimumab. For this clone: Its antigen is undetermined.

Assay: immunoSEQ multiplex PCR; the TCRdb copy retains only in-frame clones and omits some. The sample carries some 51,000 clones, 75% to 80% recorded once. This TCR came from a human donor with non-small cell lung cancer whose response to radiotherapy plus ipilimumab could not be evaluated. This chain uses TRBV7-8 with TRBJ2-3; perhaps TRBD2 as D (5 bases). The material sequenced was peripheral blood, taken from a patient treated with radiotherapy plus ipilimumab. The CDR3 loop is CASSPGMDTQYF. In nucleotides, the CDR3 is TGTGCCAGCAGCCCGGGGATGGATACGCAGTATTTT.